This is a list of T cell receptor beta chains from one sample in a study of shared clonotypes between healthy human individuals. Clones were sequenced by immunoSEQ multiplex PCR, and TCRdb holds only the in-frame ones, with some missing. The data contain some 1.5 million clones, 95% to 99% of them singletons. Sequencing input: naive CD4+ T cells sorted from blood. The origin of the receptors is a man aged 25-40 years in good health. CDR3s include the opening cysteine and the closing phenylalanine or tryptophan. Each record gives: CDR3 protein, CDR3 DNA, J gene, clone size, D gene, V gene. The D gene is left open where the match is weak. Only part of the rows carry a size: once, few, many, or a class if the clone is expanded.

CDR3aa: CASSWQTGPNEKLFF
CDR3nt: TGTGCCAGCAGTTGGCAGACAGGGCCTAATGAAAAACTGTTTTTT
j_gene: TRBJ1-4
abundance: -
d_gene: TRBD1
v_gene: TRBV6-6

CDR3aa: CASSRQGEAKNIQYF
CDR3nt: TGTGCCAGCAGCCGGCAGGGTGAAGCCAAAAACATTCAGTACTTC
j_gene: TRBJ2-4
abundance: -
d_gene: -
v_gene: TRBV14

CDR3aa: CASSGWWMDEAFF
CDR3nt: TGTGCCAGCAGTGGGTGGTGGATGGATGAAGCTTTCTTT
j_gene: TRBJ1-1
abundance: once
d_gene: -
v_gene: TRBV2

CDR3aa: CASSLGGQGDYEQYF
CDR3nt: TGTGCCAGCAGCTTGGGCGGGCAGGGGGACTACGAGCAGTACTTC
j_gene: TRBJ2-7
abundance: -
d_gene: TRBD1
v_gene: TRBV5-4

CDR3aa: CASSPKLAGAEQYF
CDR3nt: TGTGCCAGCTCACCCAAACTAGCGGGAGCCGAGCAGTACTTC
j_gene: TRBJ2-7
abundance: -
d_gene: TRBD2
v_gene: TRBV18

CDR3aa: CASRGGDTEAFF
CDR3nt: TGTGCCAGCAGAGGGGGGGACACTGAAGCTTTCTTT
j_gene: TRBJ1-1
abundance: -
d_gene: -
v_gene: TRBV6-5

CDR3aa: CASSQPGAGELFF
CDR3nt: TGTGCCAGCAGCCAGCCTGGAGCCGGGGAGCTGTTTTTT
j_gene: TRBJ2-2
abundance: -
d_gene: -
v_gene: TRBV5-4

CDR3aa: CASSLKREGRNEQFF
CDR3nt: TGTGCCAGCAGCTTAAAGCGGGAGGGTAGGAATGAGCAGTTCTTC
j_gene: TRBJ2-1
abundance: once
d_gene: TRBD2
v_gene: TRBV7-3

CDR3aa: CASSPGLTMTQNIQYF
CDR3nt: TGTGCCAGCAGCCCCGGACTAACCATGACTCAAAACATTCAGTACTTC
j_gene: TRBJ2-4
abundance: -
d_gene: -
v_gene: TRBV9

CDR3aa: CASRKNGATNEKLFF
CDR3nt: TGTGCCAGCAGGAAAAATGGGGCAACTAATGAAAAACTGTTTTTT
j_gene: TRBJ1-4
abundance: -
d_gene: -
v_gene: TRBV6-5

CDR3aa: CASGGRGHNEQFF
CDR3nt: TGCGCCAGCGGCGGGCGGGGGCACAATGAGCAGTTCTTC
j_gene: TRBJ2-1
abundance: -
d_gene: -
v_gene: TRBV10-1

CDR3aa: CASSLVAGTGASTNEKLFF
CDR3nt: TGTGCCAGCAGCTTAGTTGCTGGGACAGGGGCTTCAACTAATGAAAAACTGTTTTTT
j_gene: TRBJ1-4
abundance: -
d_gene: TRBD1
v_gene: TRBV7-2

CDR3aa: CASSLEGNTGELFF
CDR3nt: TGCGCCAGCAGCTTGGAAGGGAATACCGGGGAGCTGTTTTTT
j_gene: TRBJ2-2
abundance: -
d_gene: -
v_gene: TRBV5-1

CDR3aa: CASSTKAGAGYEQYF
CDR3nt: TGCGCCAGCAGCACAAAAGCGGGAGCGGGGTACGAGCAGTACTTC
j_gene: TRBJ2-7
abundance: -
d_gene: TRBD2
v_gene: TRBV5-1

CDR3aa: CASSQFTETGTNEKLFF
CDR3nt: TGTGCCAGCAGCCAATTCACGGAGACAGGGACTAATGAAAAACTGTTTTTT
j_gene: TRBJ1-4
abundance: -
d_gene: TRBD1
v_gene: TRBV4-2

CDR3aa: CASSLGQGDEQYF
CDR3nt: TGTGCCAGCAGCTTGGGGCAGGGGGACGAGCAGTACTTC
j_gene: TRBJ2-7
abundance: -
d_gene: TRBD1
v_gene: TRBV11-3

CDR3aa: CASSRGDAYEQYF
CDR3nt: TGCGCCAGCTCCCGCGGGGACGCCTACGAGCAGTACTTC
j_gene: TRBJ2-7
abundance: -
d_gene: -
v_gene: TRBV4-1

CDR3aa: CASSPKGSEQYF
CDR3nt: TGTGCCAGCTCACCAAAAGGGTCCGAGCAGTACTTC
j_gene: TRBJ2-7
abundance: -
d_gene: -
v_gene: TRBV18

CDR3aa: CASSSTLRRNYNEQFF
CDR3nt: TGTGCCAGCAGCTCTACCCTACGGAGGAACTACAATGAGCAGTTCTTC
j_gene: TRBJ2-1
abundance: -
d_gene: -
v_gene: TRBV9

CDR3aa: CAGKAGAHSDYGYTF
CDR3nt: TGCGCCGGGAAGGCAGGTGCCCATTCGGACTATGGCTACACCTTC
j_gene: TRBJ1-2
abundance: -
d_gene: -
v_gene: TRBV5-1

CDR3aa: CASSLSTGGSGNTIYF
CDR3nt: TGCGCCAGCAGCTTGAGTACAGGGGGCTCTGGAAACACCATATATTTT
j_gene: TRBJ1-3
abundance: -
d_gene: TRBD1
v_gene: TRBV5-1

CDR3aa: CASSLSSSGYNEQFF
CDR3nt: TGTGCCAGCAGCTTGTCCTCTAGCGGCTACAATGAGCAGTTCTTC
j_gene: TRBJ2-1
abundance: -
d_gene: TRBD2
v_gene: TRBV5-4

CDR3aa: CASSLVVSGSNEQFF
CDR3nt: TGCGCCAGCAGCTTGGTTGTTAGCGGGAGCAATGAGCAGTTCTTC
j_gene: TRBJ2-1
abundance: -
d_gene: TRBD2
v_gene: TRBV5-1

CDR3aa: CASSPLGRTDTQYF
CDR3nt: TGTGCCAGCTCACCACTTGGAAGGACAGATACGCAGTATTTT
j_gene: TRBJ2-3
abundance: once
d_gene: -
v_gene: TRBV18

CDR3aa: CASSFGPGAYEQYF
CDR3nt: TGTGCCAGCAGTTTCGGACCGGGGGCCTACGAGCAGTACTTC
j_gene: TRBJ2-7
abundance: -
d_gene: -
v_gene: TRBV28

CDR3aa: CASSVVTSGRAGELFF
CDR3nt: TGTGCCAGCAGCGTAGTGACTAGCGGGAGGGCCGGGGAGCTGTTTTTT
j_gene: TRBJ2-2
abundance: -
d_gene: TRBD2
v_gene: TRBV9

CDR3aa: CASSEAGQGGQPQHF
CDR3nt: TGTGCCAGCAGTGAAGCGGGCCAGGGTGGTCAGCCCCAGCATTTT
j_gene: TRBJ1-5
abundance: -
d_gene: -
v_gene: TRBV6-1

CDR3aa: CASKEVARETQYF
CDR3nt: TGTGCCAGTAAAGAGGTAGCAAGGGAGACCCAGTACTTC
j_gene: TRBJ2-5
abundance: -
d_gene: -
v_gene: TRBV19

CDR3aa: CSVNQGEDQPQHF
CDR3nt: TGCAGCGTTAATCAGGGTGAGGATCAGCCCCAGCATTTT
j_gene: TRBJ1-5
abundance: once
d_gene: -
v_gene: TRBV29-1

CDR3aa: CASSSTWAADEQFF
CDR3nt: TGTGCCAGCAGCTCAACGTGGGCGGCCGATGAGCAGTTCTTC
j_gene: TRBJ2-1
abundance: -
d_gene: -
v_gene: TRBV11-2

CDR3aa: CASSVASSYNEQFF
CDR3nt: TGTGCCAGCAGTGTAGCGAGCTCCTACAATGAGCAGTTCTTC
j_gene: TRBJ2-1
abundance: -
d_gene: -
v_gene: TRBV2

CDR3aa: CASSPLELAGRETQYF
CDR3nt: TGTGCCAGCAGTCCCCTCGAACTAGCGGGAAGAGAGACCCAGTACTTC
j_gene: TRBJ2-5
abundance: -
d_gene: TRBD2
v_gene: TRBV25-1

CDR3aa: CASSLILGPYNEQFF
CDR3nt: TGTGCCAGCAGCTTAATTTTGGGGCCCTACAATGAGCAGTTCTTC
j_gene: TRBJ2-1
abundance: -
d_gene: -
v_gene: TRBV13